Listed below are T cell receptor beta chains from one sample, sequenced in a study of shared clonotypes between healthy human individuals. Clones were sequenced by immunoSEQ multiplex PCR, and TCRdb holds only the in-frame ones, with some missing. Among approximately 1.5 million clones listed, just under 99% were seen once. Sequencing was done on a sample of naive CD4+ T cells sorted from blood. The receptor set was obtained from a man aged 25-45 years in good health. CDR3s leave out the opening cysteine and the closing phenylalanine or tryptophan. Each record gives: V gene, clone size, J gene, CDR3 protein. Size tells how often a clone was seen (once, few, many) or the class of an expanded clone, and some rows leave it out.

>TRBV19|NA|TRBJ2-3
ASSPDITTDTQY
>TRBV29-1|NA|TRBJ2-5
SVETGLETQY
>TRBV11-2|NA|TRBJ2-7
ASRNHWSSYEQY
>TRBV18|NA|TRBJ2-7
ASSSQGVAGSYEQY
>TRBV7-8|NA|TRBJ2-7
ASSFVRGSSYEQY
>TRBV7-2|NA|TRBJ2-1
ASRIGSYNEQF
>TRBV6-5|NA|TRBJ1-4
ASMRGTNEKLF
>TRBV6-5|NA|TRBJ2-1
ASSYLPVHNEQF
>TRBV18|NA|TRBJ2-1
ASSQDRVSYNEQF
>TRBV9|NA|TRBJ2-3
ASSVGVSGSTDTQY
>TRBV28|NA|TRBJ2-2
ASSRTTGELF
>TRBV28|NA|TRBJ1-5
ASSLKGGPNQPQH
>TRBV29-1|NA|TRBJ1-5
SVQDRSNQPQH
>TRBV7-2|NA|TRBJ2-1
ASSLTTGSQVEQF
>TRBV6-1|NA|TRBJ2-3
ASSVIFTDTQY
>TRBV5-6|NA|TRBJ2-7
ASSLQGYEQY
>TRBV29-1|NA|TRBJ2-1
SVTAGSSYNEQF
>TRBV27|NA|TRBJ1-1
ASSHEAF
>TRBV7-2|NA|TRBJ2-1
ASSSRLGTEQF
>TRBV5-1|NA|TRBJ2-3
ASSPWGYRDGSTDTQY
>TRBV10-3|NA|TRBJ2-7
AISQPGSGYEQY
>TRBV19|NA|TRBJ1-3
ASKASEGNTIY
>TRBV28|NA|TRBJ2-1
ASSSPGTVYNEQF
>TRBV5-5|NA|TRBJ2-7
ASSLEPSTSVYEQY
>TRBV19|NA|TRBJ2-5
ASSLDRWKSKETQY
>TRBV5-6|NA|TRBJ1-5
ASRSDRGENQPQH
>TRBV15|NA|TRBJ2-7
ATSIGRQGRWDEQY
>TRBV6-1|NA|TRBJ1-5
ASHRGNQPQH
>TRBV5-1|NA|TRBJ2-3
ASRNPSVADTQY
>TRBV6-4|NA|TRBJ2-3
ASSEGSSRVDTQY
>TRBV7-9|NA|TRBJ1-1
ASSRQGVNTEAF
>TRBV11-2|NA|TRBJ1-1
ASSRGQGGTEAF
>TRBV18|once|TRBJ2-1
ASSRLADNEQF
>TRBV28|NA|TRBJ1-2
ASNQGRSYGYT
>TRBV9|NA|TRBJ2-3
ASSVAVLTDTQY